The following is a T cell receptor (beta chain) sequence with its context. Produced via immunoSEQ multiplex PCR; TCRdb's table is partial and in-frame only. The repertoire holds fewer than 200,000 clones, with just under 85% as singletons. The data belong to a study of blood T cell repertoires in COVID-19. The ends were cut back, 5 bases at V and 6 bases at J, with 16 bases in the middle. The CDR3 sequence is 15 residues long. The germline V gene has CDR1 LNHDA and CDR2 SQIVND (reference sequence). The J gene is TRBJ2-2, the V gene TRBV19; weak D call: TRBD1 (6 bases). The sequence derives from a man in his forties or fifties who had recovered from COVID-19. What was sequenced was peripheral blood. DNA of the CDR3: TGTGCCAGTAGTCGGCACAGGGAGCGGTCCGGGGAGCTGTTTTTT. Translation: CASSRHRERSGELFF. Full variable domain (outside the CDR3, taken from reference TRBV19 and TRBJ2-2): DGGITQSPKYLFRKEGQNVTLSCEQNLNHDAMYWYRQDPGQGLRLIYYSQIVNDFQKGDIAEGYSVSREKKESFPLTVTSAQKNPTAFYLCASSRHRERSGELFFGEGSRLTVL.